This T cell receptor beta chain is drawn from a study of radiotherapy plus CTLA-4 blockade in lung cancer. Study-wide context: Of the patients, more than 15% showed objective responses and roughly 30% attained disease control. Study results and limitations: After treatment with radiotherapy plus ipilimumab, TCR clones that came from the tumor expanded in blood.

The CDR3 contains 13 residues. CDR1 and CDR2 (germline): MNHEY, SMNVEV (reference sequence). The J segment lost 6 bases and the V segment lost 6 bases, leaving 5 bases of the junction unmatched. The assay was immunoSEQ multiplex PCR, and TCRdb's table has in-frame clones only and misses some. There are about 120,000 clones in the sample; 90% occur only once, and 6.9% lies in the top ten. On this clone: Its target is unknown.

Sequencing was performed on peripheral blood, taken from a patient treated with radiotherapy plus ipilimumab. The chain couples TRBV27 to TRBJ1-2; 9 bases map to TRBD1. The TCR sequence derives from a human donor with non-small cell lung cancer that progressed on radiotherapy plus ipilimumab. The CDR3 nucleotides read TGTGCCAGCAGGAGGGACAGGGTTAATGGCTACACCTTC. Translating it yields CASRRDRVNGYTF.